What follows are 27 T cell receptor beta chains derived from one specimen sequenced in a study of blood T cell repertoires in COVID-19. Profiled with immunoSEQ multiplex PCR; TCRdb holds only in-frame clones, not every one. This sample has 110,000 to 150,000 clones, with around 79% found just once. Sequencing used peripheral blood. The source of these receptors is a man aged 50-59 years with active or convalescent COVID-19.

The chain uses TRBV5-5 and TRBJ2-3; TRBD2 aligns across 7 bases. Germline V gives CDR1 SGHKS, CDR2 YYEKEE (reference sequence). The CDR3 has 14 residues. V lost 6 bases and J lost 0; bases outside the gene matches: 4. The chain's CDR3 is CASTRGESTDTQYF. In DNA, the CDR3 is TGTGCCAGCACTCGGGGGGAGAGCACAGATACGCAGTATTTT.

The J gene is TRBJ2-2, the V gene TRBV9, with a possible D match to TRBD1 (6 bases). The ends were cut back, 5 bases at V and 4 bases at J, with 12 bases in the middle. Germline V gives CDR1 SGDLS, CDR2 YYNGEE. The CDR3 totals 14 residues. CDR3: CASRDSRSTGELFF. The CDR3 DNA sequence: TGTGCCAGCAGGGACAGCCGGAGCACCGGGGAGCTGTTTTTT.

The chain has TRBV20-1 and TRBJ1-1; weak D call: TRBD1 (6 bases). Germline assignment: CDR1 DFQATT and CDR2 SNEGSKA (reference sequence). This CDR3 region has 10 residues. CDR3 coding DNA: TGCAGACTTCAGGGGATTTTGGCTTTCTTT. It specifies CRLQGILAFF.

The V and J genes are TRBV6-5 and TRBJ2-3; the D gene is possibly TRBD1 (6 bases). Germline V CDR1 and CDR2: MNHEY, SVGAGI. There are 14 residues in the CDR3. The V gene lost 6 bases and the J gene lost 2 bases, with 12 bases spanning the gap. For the CDR3, the DNA is TGTGCCAGCAGAACCGGGACATACACAGATACGCAGTATTTT. Amino acid sequence: CASRTGTYTDTQYF.

The chain has TRBV10-1 and TRBJ1-2; tentatively, D is TRBD1 (6 bases). The V end was cut by 9 bases, the J end by 3 bases, with 17 bases between. There are 14 residues in the CDR3. The germline V gene encodes CDR1 WNHNN and CDR2 SYGVQD (reference sequence). CDR3 DNA sequence: TGCGCCAGACAGGGTCGGGTCTCTTACTATGGCTACACCTTC. This translates into CARQGRVSYYGYTF.

This chain links TRBV9 with TRBJ2-7, with D perhaps matching TRBD2 (5 bases). The CDR3 spans 14 residues. The ends were cut back, 0 bases at V and 2 bases at J, with 9 bases in the middle. Germline-derived CDR1 and CDR2 are SGDLS and YYNGEE. This CDR3 is CASSVVANPYEQYF. CDR3 nucleotide sequence: TGTGCCAGCAGCGTAGTAGCGAATCCCTACGAGCAGTACTTC.

The chain recombines TRBV7-2 with TRBJ1-2; D perhaps matches TRBD1 (5 bases). This CDR3 region has 14 residues. CDR1 is SGHTA and CDR2 is FQGNSA in the germline V gene. The V end was cut by 2 bases, the J end by 8 bases, with 15 bases between. The CDR3 spells CASSLYPRGRGYTF. In DNA, the CDR3 is TGTGCCAGCAGCTTATATCCCCGGGGGAGGGGCTACACCTTC.

This chain connects TRBV5-1 to TRBJ2-1, with 7 nucleotides matching TRBD2. V shed 0 bases, J shed 8 bases, and the junction held 8 bases outside the gene matches. The CDR3 consists of 15 residues. Germline CDR1 and CDR2: SGHRS and YFSETQ. The CDR3 DNA sequence: TGCGCCAGCAGCTTGGAGGCGGGAGTGGGACATGAGCAGTTCTTC. It encodes CASSLEAGVGHEQFF.

This rearrangement joins TRBV19 to TRBJ1-2; D is uncertain. CDR1 LNHDA and CDR2 SQIVND come from the germline V gene (reference sequence). The CDR3 consists of 12 residues. V was clipped by 3 bases and J by 8 bases, with 10 bases between them. The CDR3 bases are TGTGCCAGTAGTATCACGGACTCGGGCTACACCTTC. Its protein product is CASSITDSGYTF.

The rearrangement uses TRBV27 and TRBJ2-3; D possibly corresponds to TRBD2 (6 bases). This CDR3 comprises 15 residues. CDR1 and CDR2 (germline): MNHEY, SMNVEV (reference sequence). The V gene lost 5 bases and the J gene lost 3 bases, with 15 bases spanning the gap. CDR3 sequence reads: CASSLPVGGTDTQYF. The CDR3, as DNA: TGTGCCAGCAGTCTACCAGTGGGGGGAACAGATACGCAGTATTTT.

The chain is built from TRBV27 and TRBJ2-3, with 7 positions matching TRBD2. This CDR3 spans 16 amino acids. Germline V gene sequence: CDR1 MNHEY, CDR2 SMNVEV (reference sequence). With V trimmed by 10 bases and J by 5 bases, 18 bases remained unmatched. The CDR3 sequence is CANIPKASREEDTQYF. For the CDR3, the DNA is TGTGCCAACATCCCCAAAGCGTCTCGGGAGGAAGATACGCAGTATTTT.

The CDR3 nucleotides read TGTGCCACCAGCCGGGACTACCCTGGCGAGCAGTACTTC. Translated, it gives CATSRDYPGEQYF. This chain connects TRBV15 to TRBJ2-7, with 7 nucleotides matching TRBD2. CDR1 LNHNV and CDR2 YYDKDF come from the germline V gene (reference sequence). This CDR3 comprises 13 residues. The J segment lost 6 bases and the V segment lost 5 bases, leaving 7 bases of the junction unmatched.

The chain carries TRBV6-5 and TRBJ2-1, with 14 bases lining up with TRBD2. Germline V lookup: CDR1 MNHEY, CDR2 SVGAGI. J lost 7 bases, V lost 6 bases, and 5 bases had no gene match. The CDR3 is made up of 15 amino acids. The CDR3 DNA reads as TGTGCCAGCAGGGGGACTAGCGGGAGAGTTAATGAGCAGTTCTTC. Residues: CASRGTSGRVNEQFF.

The chain carries TRBV19 and TRBJ2-1, with 8 bases identical to TRBD2. This CDR3 is built from 16 residues. Germline V gives CDR1 LNHDA, CDR2 SQIVND (reference sequence). Trimming took 3 bases from V and 4 from J; bases not matched to a gene: 8. The CDR3 protein is CASSILTSGPYNEQFF. The CDR3 DNA is TGTGCCAGTAGTATCCTCACTAGCGGCCCGTACAATGAGCAGTTCTTC.

V gene TRBV28 combines with J gene TRBJ1-4; D may be TRBD1 (6 bases). CDR1 and CDR2 (germline): MDHEN, SYDVKM. This CDR3 has 12 amino acids. Trimming pared 5 bases from V and 8 bases from J, leaving 9 bases between. The CDR3 coding sequence is TGTGCCAGCAGTCCAGACAGGGAAAAACTGTTTTTT. It encodes CASSPDREKLFF.

The chain combines TRBV27 with TRBJ1-2; perhaps TRBD1 as D (5 bases). The V end was cut by 0 bases, the J end by 7 bases, with 9 bases between. From germline, CDR1 is MNHEY and CDR2 SMNVEV (reference sequence). The CDR3 runs 13 residues. CDR3 nucleotide sequence: TGTGCCAGCAGTTTATCGGGGACTTTTGGCTACACCTTC. As protein: CASSLSGTFGYTF.

This clone was seen repeatedly, ten times or more. This chain links TRBV6-5 with TRBJ2-7, with TRBD2 matching over 8 bases. The V gene's germline CDR1 is MNHEY and CDR2 SVGAGI. The CDR3 extends over 15 amino acids. V trimming: 6 bases; J trimming: 2 bases; junction bases outside the gene matches: 9. The CDR3 DNA reads as TGTGCCAGCAGCCGAACTAGCGGACGACCCTACGAGCAGTACTTC. Translation gives CASSRTSGRPYEQYF.

The rearrangement links TRBV28 to TRBJ2-7, with D possibly matching TRBD1 (5 bases). Looked up from germline, CDR1 is MDHEN and CDR2 is SYDVKM. The CDR3 is 16 residues long. The V gene lost 2 bases and the J gene lost 2 bases, with 16 bases spanning the gap. CDR3 nucleotide sequence: TGTGCCAGCAGTTTACCAACAGGTCAGGGCCCCTACGAGCAGTACTTC. Encoded protein: CASSLPTGQGPYEQYF.

This clone came up a few times. The rearrangement joins TRBV9 to TRBJ2-3; 12 nucleotides agree with TRBD2. The germline gives CDR1 SGDLS, CDR2 YYNGEE. Trimming removed 0 bases from V and 0 bases from J; junction bases left unmatched: 11. The CDR3 is 20 residues long. CDR3 residues: CASSVEVARTSGVSTDTQYF. CDR3 in DNA: TGTGCCAGCAGCGTAGAGGTGGCTAGGACTAGCGGGGTTAGCACAGATACGCAGTATTTT.

The rearrangement uses TRBV9 and TRBJ1-5; TRBD1 is a possible D gene (5 bases). Trimming pared 2 bases from V and 3 bases from J, leaving 12 bases between. This CDR3 comprises 15 residues. Germline V gene data show CDR1 as SGDLS and CDR2 as YYNGEE. CDR3 region: CASSVGGAINQPQHF. The CDR3 DNA reads TGTGCCAGCAGCGTGGGAGGGGCCATCAATCAGCCCCAGCATTTT.

The rearrangement uses TRBV13 and TRBJ2-7; TRBD2 might be the D (6 bases). Germline V CDR1 and CDR2: PRHDT, FYEKMQ (reference sequence). The V end was cut by 1 base, the J end by 2 bases, with 15 bases between. The CDR3 is 16 amino acids. CDR3 protein: CASSLAAGTPTYEQYF. The DNA for the CDR3 is TGTGCCAGCAGCTTAGCTGCAGGGACTCCCACCTACGAGCAGTACTTC. Combining the CDR3 with reference TRBV13 and TRBJ2-7 gives the whole variable domain AAGVIQSPRHLIKEKRETATLKCYPIPRHDTVYWYQQGPGQDPQFLISFYEKMQSDKGSIPDRFSAQQFSDYHSELNMSSLELGDSALYFCASSLAAGTPTYEQYFGPGTRLTVT.

V and J are TRBV6-1 and TRBJ2-3, with D possibly TRBD1 on 5 matching bases. The V and J ends lost 2 bases and 4 bases respectively, with 10 bases between them. Germline V lookup: CDR1 MNHNS, CDR2 SASEGT. The CDR3 covers 14 residues. The CDR3 spells CASSERQGPDTQYF. CDR3 DNA sequence: TGTGCCAGCAGTGAACGGCAGGGCCCAGATACGCAGTATTTT.

V is TRBV27 and J is TRBJ2-1; 15 nucleotides match TRBD2. This CDR3 is 20 amino acids long. Germline V gene lookup returns CDR1 MNHEY and CDR2 SMNVEV (reference sequence). The V segment lost 0 bases and the J segment 0 bases; nucleotides outside the gene matches: 6. As DNA, the CDR3 is TGTGCCAGCAGTTTATCGAAACTGGGACTAGCGGGGGGCTCCTACAATGAGCAGTTCTTC. Encoded protein: CASSLSKLGLAGGSYNEQFF.

There are many counts of this clone. The chain uses TRBV7-8 and TRBJ2-7; TRBD2 is a possible D gene (6 bases). This CDR3 region has 14 residues. Trimming removed 5 bases at V and 4 bases at J, with 15 bases between. Germline V gene sequence: CDR1 SGHVS, CDR2 FQNEAQ. The DNA of the CDR3 is TGTGCCAGCAGCCCTCACTCAGCGGGTTACGAGCAGTACTTC. Its protein is CASSPHSAGYEQYF.

The rearrangement links TRBV5-1 to TRBJ2-7, with TRBD1 matching 7 bases. The germline V gene encodes CDR1 SGHRS and CDR2 YFSETQ. V gave up 0 bases and J gave up 4 bases; unmatched junction bases: 4. This CDR3 spans 14 amino acids. In DNA, the CDR3 is TGCGCCAGCAGCTTGGCAGGGGGACAGTACGAGCAGTACTTC. This translates into CASSLAGGQYEQYF.

This chain joins TRBV5-1 and TRBJ1-2; the match to TRBD1 covers 8 bases. CDR3 length: 15 residues. The J segment lost 6 bases and the V segment lost 4 bases, leaving 11 bases of the junction unmatched. The germline V gene encodes CDR1 SGHRS and CDR2 YFSETQ. CDR3 nucleotides: TGCGCCAGCAGCCTTGGACAGGGAGGTATGAATGGCTACACCTTC. Amino acids: CASSLGQGGMNGYTF.

This clone was observed a few times. The chain uses TRBV7-9 and TRBJ2-7, with TRBD1 as a possible D gene (6 bases). Germline V CDR1 and CDR2: SEHNR, FQNEAQ (reference sequence). Trimming pared 3 bases from V and 2 bases from J, leaving 17 bases between. The CDR3 has 16 amino acids. CDR3 residues: CASSLISGDTTYEQYF. The CDR3, as DNA: TGTGCCAGCAGCTTGATATCAGGGGATACCACCTACGAGCAGTACTTC.